This T cell receptor (beta chain) was identified in a study of cytomegalovirus exposure and HLA in healthy donors. V shed 0 bases and J 4 bases; nucleotides not matched to a gene: 6. Germline V gene data show CDR1 as LGHNT and CDR2 as FRNRAP. There are 16 residues in the CDR3. TCRdb keeps only in-frame clones here, not all; method: immunoSEQ multiplex PCR. This sample has about 200,000 clones; roughly 81% occur once, and the top ten carry less than 1.5%. This receptor was identified in a woman aged 25 to 39 in good health and CMV-seronegative. Sample: PBMCs. This sequence joins TRBV12-5 and TRBJ2-7, with 10 bases matching TRBD2. CDR3 in DNA: TGTGCTAGTGGTTTGGTAGTACTAGCGGGAACATACGAGCAGTACTTC. It encodes CASGLVVLAGTYEQYF.